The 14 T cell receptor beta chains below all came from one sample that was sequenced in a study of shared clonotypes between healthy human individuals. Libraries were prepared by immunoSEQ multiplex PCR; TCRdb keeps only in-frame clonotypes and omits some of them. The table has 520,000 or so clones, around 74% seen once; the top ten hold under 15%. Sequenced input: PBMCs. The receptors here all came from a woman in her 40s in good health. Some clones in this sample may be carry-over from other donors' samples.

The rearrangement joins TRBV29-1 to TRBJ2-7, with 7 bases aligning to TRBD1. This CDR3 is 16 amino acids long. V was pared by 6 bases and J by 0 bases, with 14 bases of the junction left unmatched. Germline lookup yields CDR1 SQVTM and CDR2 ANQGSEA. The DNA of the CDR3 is TGCAGCGTAGAAAACCCCCGGACAGGCAGCTCCTACGAGCAGTACTTC. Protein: CSVENPRTGSSYEQYF.

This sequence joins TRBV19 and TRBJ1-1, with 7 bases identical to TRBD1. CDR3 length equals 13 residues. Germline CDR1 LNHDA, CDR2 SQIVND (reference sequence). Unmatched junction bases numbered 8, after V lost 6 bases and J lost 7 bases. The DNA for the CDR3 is TGTGCCAGTAGCCTGGGACAGTTGAGTGAAGCTTTCTTT. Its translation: CASSLGQLSEAFF. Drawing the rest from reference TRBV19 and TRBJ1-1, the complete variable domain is DGGITQSPKYLFRKEGQNVTLSCEQNLNHDAMYWYRQDPGQGLRLIYYSQIVNDFQKGDIAEGYSVSREKKESFPLTVTSAQKNPTAFYLCASSLGQLSEAFFGQGTRLTVV.

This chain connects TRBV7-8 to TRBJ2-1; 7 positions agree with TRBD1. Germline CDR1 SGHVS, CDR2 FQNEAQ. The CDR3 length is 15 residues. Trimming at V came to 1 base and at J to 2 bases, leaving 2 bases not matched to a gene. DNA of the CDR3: TGTGCCAGCAGCTTAGAAGGGGGCACCTACAATGAGCAGTTCTTC. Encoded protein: CASSLEGGTYNEQFF.

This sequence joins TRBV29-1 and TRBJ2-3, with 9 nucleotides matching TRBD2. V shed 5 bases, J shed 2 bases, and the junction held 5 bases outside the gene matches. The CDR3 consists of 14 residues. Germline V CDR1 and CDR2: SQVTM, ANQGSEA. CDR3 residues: CSVMTSGLTDTQYF. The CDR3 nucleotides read TGCAGCGTTATGACTAGCGGACTCACAGATACGCAGTATTTT.

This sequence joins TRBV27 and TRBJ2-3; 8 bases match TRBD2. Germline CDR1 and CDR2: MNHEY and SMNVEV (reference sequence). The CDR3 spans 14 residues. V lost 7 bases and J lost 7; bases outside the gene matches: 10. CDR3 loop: CASTTGLAPYTQYF. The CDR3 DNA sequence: TGTGCCAGCACAACAGGACTAGCCCCATATACGCAGTATTTT.

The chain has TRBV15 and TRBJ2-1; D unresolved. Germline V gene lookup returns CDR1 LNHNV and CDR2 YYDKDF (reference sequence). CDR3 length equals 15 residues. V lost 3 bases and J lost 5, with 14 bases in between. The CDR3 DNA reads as TGTGCCACCAGCAGGGATATGGCCTCTAACAATGAGCAGTTCTTC. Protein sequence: CATSRDMASNNEQFF.

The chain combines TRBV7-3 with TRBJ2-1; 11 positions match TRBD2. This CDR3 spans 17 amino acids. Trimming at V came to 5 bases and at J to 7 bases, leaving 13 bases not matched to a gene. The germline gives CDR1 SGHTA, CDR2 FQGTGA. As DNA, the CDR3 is TGTGCCAGCAGCCCTAGGGTGGGCACTAGCGGGAGTAATGAGCAGTTCTTC. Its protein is CASSPRVGTSGSNEQFF.

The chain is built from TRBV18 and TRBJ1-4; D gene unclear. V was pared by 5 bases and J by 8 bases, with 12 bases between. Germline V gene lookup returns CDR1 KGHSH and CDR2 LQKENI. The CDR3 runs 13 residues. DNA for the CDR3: TGTGCCAGCTCAAAGGACGGTTCCGAAAAACTGTTTTTT. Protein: CASSKDGSEKLFF.

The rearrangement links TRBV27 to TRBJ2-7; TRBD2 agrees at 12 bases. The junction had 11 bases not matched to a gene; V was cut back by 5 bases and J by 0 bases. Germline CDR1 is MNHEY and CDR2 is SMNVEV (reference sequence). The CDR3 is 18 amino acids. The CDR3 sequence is CASSLGLAGRESSYEQYF. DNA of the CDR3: TGTGCCAGCAGTCTCGGACTAGCGGGGAGAGAAAGCTCCTACGAGCAGTACTTC.

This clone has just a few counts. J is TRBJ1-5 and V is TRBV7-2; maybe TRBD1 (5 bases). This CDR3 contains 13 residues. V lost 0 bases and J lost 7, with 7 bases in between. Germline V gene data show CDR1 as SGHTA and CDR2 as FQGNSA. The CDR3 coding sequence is TGTGCCAGCAGCTTAGCAGGGGCCCAGCCCCAGCATTTT. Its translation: CASSLAGAQPQHF.

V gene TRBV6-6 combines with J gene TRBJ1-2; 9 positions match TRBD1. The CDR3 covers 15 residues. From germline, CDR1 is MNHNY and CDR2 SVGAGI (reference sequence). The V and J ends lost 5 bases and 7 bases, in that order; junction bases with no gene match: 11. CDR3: CASSGSWGQGRGYTF. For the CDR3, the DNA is TGTGCCAGCAGTGGGTCGTGGGGACAGGGACGTGGCTACACCTTC.

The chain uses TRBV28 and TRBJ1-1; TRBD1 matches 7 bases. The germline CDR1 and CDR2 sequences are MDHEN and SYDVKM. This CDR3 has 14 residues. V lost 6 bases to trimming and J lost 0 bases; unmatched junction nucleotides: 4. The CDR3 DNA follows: TGTGCCAGCAGGCTGGGACAGTTGAACACTGAAGCTTTCTTT. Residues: CASRLGQLNTEAFF.

For the CDR3, the DNA is TGTGCCAGTACTGGGACTCAAACTAGCACAGATACGCAGTATTTT. Translation: CASTGTQTSTDTQYF. This chain joins TRBV19 and TRBJ2-3; weak D call: TRBD2 (6 bases). V lost 7 bases, J lost 0 bases, and 14 bases lay in between. The CDR3 has 15 residues. Germline V lookup: CDR1 LNHDA, CDR2 SQIVND (reference sequence).

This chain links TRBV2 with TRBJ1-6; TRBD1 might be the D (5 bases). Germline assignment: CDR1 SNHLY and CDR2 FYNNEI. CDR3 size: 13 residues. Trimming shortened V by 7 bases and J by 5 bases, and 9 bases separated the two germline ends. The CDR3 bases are TGTGCCAGCAACAGGCGCGATAATTCACCCCTCCACTTT. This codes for CASNRRDNSPLHF.